The text below deals with one T cell receptor beta chain. Its target is unknown. Germline V gives CDR1 LNHNV, CDR2 YYDKDF (reference sequence). The length of the CDR3 is 15 residues. Trimming took 5 bases from V and 8 from J; bases not matched to a gene: 8. This table comes from immunoSEQ multiplex PCR, and its TCRdb copy is limited to in-frame clones, with some not included. This sample yields 6,000 to 9,000 clones, of which about 76% are seen a single time; roughly 25% belongs to the top ten. The data are from a study of OX40 agonist ivuxolimab in advanced cancers. About the study: Dose-escalation patients had hepatocellular carcinoma, melanoma, renal cell or head and neck cancer.

General study findings and limits: On average, CD8+ T cells showed a greater number of expanded clones than CD4+.

This sequence joins TRBV15 and TRBJ2-1; TRBD1 matches 11 bases. This sample comprised CD4+ or CD8+ T cells sorted from blood, obtained in a trial of the OX40 agonist ivuxolimab. This TCR was recovered from an adult with an advanced solid tumor such as melanoma, head and neck, liver or kidney cancer. This chain's CDR3 is CATSDRDRGNYEQFF. The CDR3 coding sequence is TGTGCCACCAGCGACCGGGACAGGGGGAATTATGAGCAGTTCTTC. Using reference TRBV15 and TRBJ2-1 for the parts outside the CDR3, the full variable domain is DAMVIQNPRYQVTQFGKPVTLSCSQTLNHNVMYWYQQKSSQAPKLLFHYYDKDFNNEADTPDNFQSRRPNTSFCFLDIRSPGLGDTAMYLCATSDRDRGNYEQFFGPGTRLTVL.